The clone carrying this T cell receptor (beta chain) was counted ten times or more. Both iRepertoire HTBI primers and Arm-PCR of CDR3 regions were used to build the TCR beta libraries. Each CDR3 protein gets one entry after TCRdb re-called the multiplex PCR reads with MiXCR. The table records around 400,000 distinct CDR3 sequences, 15% to 18% of them present only once. Time point denoted: newly diagnosed GD, antithyroid drugs for less than 3 months. RNA from PBMCs was the source of the TCR library. Xi'an, China, was home to the endocrinology department that provided patients. This specimen comes from a study of regulatory T cells in long-lasting Graves disease. V trimming: 6 bases; J trimming: 4 bases; junction bases outside the gene matches: 12. CDR1 is DFQATT and CDR2 is SNEGSKA in the germline V gene (reference sequence). This CDR3 is built from 15 residues.

The TCR comes from a female donor with Graves disease. The genes are TRBV20-1 and TRBJ1-1; TRBD1 aligns across 9 bases. The sequencing here drew on peripheral blood mononuclear cells (PBMCs), taken at new diagnosis, from a patient treated with antithyroid drugs. The CDR3 bases are TGCAGTGCCAGACTTACAGGGGGCGTCGCCACTGAAGCTTTCTTT. This encodes CSARLTGGVATEAFF.